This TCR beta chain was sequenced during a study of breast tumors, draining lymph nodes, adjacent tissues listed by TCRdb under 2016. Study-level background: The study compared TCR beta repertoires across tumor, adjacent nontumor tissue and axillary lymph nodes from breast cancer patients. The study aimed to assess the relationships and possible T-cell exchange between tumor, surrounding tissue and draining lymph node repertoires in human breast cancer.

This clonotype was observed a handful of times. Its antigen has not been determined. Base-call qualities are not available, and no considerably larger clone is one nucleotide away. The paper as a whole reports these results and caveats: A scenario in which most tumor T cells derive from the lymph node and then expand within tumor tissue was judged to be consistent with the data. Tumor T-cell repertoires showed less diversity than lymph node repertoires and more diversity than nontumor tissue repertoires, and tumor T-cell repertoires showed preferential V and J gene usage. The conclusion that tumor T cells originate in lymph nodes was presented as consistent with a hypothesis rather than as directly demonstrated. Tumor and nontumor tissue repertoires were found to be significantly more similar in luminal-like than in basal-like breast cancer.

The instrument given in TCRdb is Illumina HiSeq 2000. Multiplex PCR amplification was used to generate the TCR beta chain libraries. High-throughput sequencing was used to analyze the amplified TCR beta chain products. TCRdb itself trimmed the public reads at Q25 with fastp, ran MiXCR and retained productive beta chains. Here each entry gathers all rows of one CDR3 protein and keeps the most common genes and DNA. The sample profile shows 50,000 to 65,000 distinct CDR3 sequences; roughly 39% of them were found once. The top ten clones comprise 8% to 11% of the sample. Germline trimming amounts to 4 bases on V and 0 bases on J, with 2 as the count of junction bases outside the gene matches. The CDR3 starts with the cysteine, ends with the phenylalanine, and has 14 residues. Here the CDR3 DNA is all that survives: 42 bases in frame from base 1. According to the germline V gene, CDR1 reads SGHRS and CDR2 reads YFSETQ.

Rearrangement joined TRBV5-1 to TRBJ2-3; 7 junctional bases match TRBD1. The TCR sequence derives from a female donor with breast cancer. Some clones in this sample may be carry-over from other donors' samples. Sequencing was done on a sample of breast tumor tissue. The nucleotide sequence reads TGCGCCAGCAGCGAGACAGGGAGCACAGATACGCAGTATTTT. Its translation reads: CASSETGSTDTQYF.